The 16 T cell receptor beta chains below all came from one sample that was sequenced in a study of blood T cell repertoires in COVID-19. Sequencing was performed with immunoSEQ multiplex PCR; in TCRdb, only in-frame clones are kept and a portion is missing. The table has approximately 54,000 clones, around nine tenths seen once. Sequencing used peripheral blood. The receptor source for this set is a man aged 50 to 60 with acute or convalescent COVID-19.

This clone was recorded only once. This chain connects TRBV21-1 to TRBJ1-1. TRBV21-1 is termed a pseudogene. This CDR3 has 14 residues. The CDR3 is CASPGGGMNTEAFF. The CDR3 DNA reads as TGTGCCAGCCCCGGGGGGGGGATGAACACTGAAGCTTTCTTT.

The chain links TRBV6-6 to TRBJ2-7, with 10 nucleotides matching TRBD1. Germline CDR1 MNHNY, CDR2 SVGAGI (reference sequence). CDR3 size: 16 residues. V lost 0 bases, J lost 6 bases, and 8 bases stayed unmatched. CDR3 coding DNA: TGTGCCAGCAGTTACTCGAAAGGGACAGGGGAACGCGAGCAGTACTTC. Encoded protein: CASSYSKGTGEREQYF.

V is TRBV7-6 and J is TRBJ2-1, with 8 bases that match TRBD2. Germline V gives CDR1 SGHVS, CDR2 FNYEAQ. This CDR3 contains 15 residues. The junction had 5 bases not matched to a gene; V was cut back by 5 bases and J by 2 bases. In DNA, the CDR3 is TGTGCCAGCAGCACCGAACTAGCGGCCTACAATGAGCAGTTCTTC. Residues: CASSTELAAYNEQFF.

The chain combines TRBV20-1 with TRBJ2-7; D is perhaps TRBD2 (6 bases). The germline V gene has CDR1 DFQATT and CDR2 SNEGSKA (reference sequence). This CDR3 is 11 amino acids long. The V end lost 7 bases, the J end lost 4 bases, and 11 bases lay between the germline ends. CDR3 in DNA: TGCAGTGTACGGGAGTTGTACGAGCAGTACTTC. Translation: CSVRELYEQYF.

The chain couples TRBV6-6 to TRBJ2-7; a weak D match, TRBD2 (5 bases). Germline CDR1 reads MNHNY; CDR2 reads SVGAGI (reference sequence). V was cut by 2 bases and J by 6 bases, with 11 bases left in between. The CDR3 spans 13 residues. This CDR3 is CASSYPFEGEQYF. CDR3 coding DNA: TGTGCCAGCAGTTACCCCTTTGAGGGCGAGCAGTACTTC.

V gene TRBV5-5 combines with J gene TRBJ2-3; 10 bases align to TRBD2. Germline assignment: CDR1 SGHKS and CDR2 YYEKEE (reference sequence). V lost 3 bases to trimming and J lost 0 bases; unmatched junction nucleotides: 4. CDR3 length: 16 residues. The CDR3 region has the DNA TGTGCCAGCAGCTGGGGACTAGCGATTAGCACAGATACGCAGTATTTT. Translation gives CASSWGLAISTDTQYF.

The chain carries TRBV2 and TRBJ1-6; D unresolved. V lost 2 bases and J lost 10, with 12 bases in between. Germline values: CDR1 SNHLY, CDR2 FYNNEI. The CDR3 runs to 14 residues. Here the CDR3 DNA reads TGTGCCAGCAGTGAAACCAGTCCGGGGTCACCCCTCCACTTT. Translation gives CASSETSPGSPLHF. The full variable domain, with the rest looked up from reference TRBV2 and TRBJ1-6, is EPEVTQTPSHQVTQMGQEVILRCVPISNHLYFYWYRQILGQKVEFLVSFYNNEISEKSEIFDDQFSVERPDGSNFTLKIRSTKLEDSAMYFCASSETSPGSPLHFGNGTRLTVT.

The chain couples TRBV4-2 to TRBJ2-7; the match to TRBD2 covers 9 bases. The trim removed 4 bases at V and 2 bases at J, leaving 3 bases unmatched. Per germline, CDR1 LGHNA and CDR2 YNFKEQ. The CDR3 length is 14 residues. The CDR3 DNA sequence: TGTGCCAGCAGCCCTAGCGGGACCACCTACGAGCAGTACTTC. This codes for CASSPSGTTYEQYF.

The V gene is TRBV5-1, the J gene TRBJ2-5; 12 nucleotides align to TRBD2. This CDR3 comprises 16 residues. The trim removed 4 bases at V and 2 bases at J, leaving 6 bases unmatched. Germline lookup yields CDR1 SGHRS and CDR2 YFSETQ. CDR3 in amino acids: CASSLRTSGDQETQYF. The CDR3 DNA reads as TGCGCCAGCAGCCTCCGGACTAGCGGGGATCAAGAGACCCAGTACTTC. Full variable domain (remainder filled in from reference TRBV5-1 and TRBJ2-5): KAGVTQTPRYLIKTRGQQVTLSCSPISGHRSVSWYQQTPGQGLQFLFEYFSETQRNKGNFPGRFSGRQFSNSRSEMNVSTLELGDSALYLCASSLRTSGDQETQYFGPGTRLLVL.

The rearrangement uses TRBV18 and TRBJ2-1, with 9 bases identical to TRBD2. The CDR3 loop spans 14 amino acids. V trimming: 3 bases; J trimming: 7 bases; junction bases outside the gene matches: 4. Germline V gene sequence: CDR1 KGHSH, CDR2 LQKENI. CDR3 loop: CASSPGLALNEQFF. The CDR3 DNA sequence: TGTGCCAGCTCACCGGGACTAGCCTTGAATGAGCAGTTCTTC.

The chain joins TRBV20-1 to TRBJ2-5; maybe TRBD1 (6 bases). Looked up from germline, CDR1 is DFQATT and CDR2 is SNEGSKA (reference sequence). With 5 bases removed from V and 2 bases from J, the gap between germline ends came to 6 bases. The CDR3 spans 11 residues. DNA for the CDR3: TGCAGTGCTGACAGGCAAGAGACCCAGTACTTC. This encodes CSADRQETQYF.

The J gene is TRBJ2-7, the V gene TRBV7-2, with D perhaps matching TRBD2 (7 bases). The CDR3 runs 15 residues. Germline CDR1 is SGHTA and CDR2 is FQGNSA. Between the trimmed V and J ends, which lost 0 bases and 4 bases, there was a span of 13 bases. The CDR3 sequence is CASSLAGGGGYEQYF. The CDR3 bases are TGTGCCAGCAGCTTAGCAGGGGGAGGGGGATACGAGCAGTACTTC.

This chain links TRBV27 with TRBJ1-1; a possible D gene is TRBD1 (6 bases). The V end lost 5 bases, the J end lost 1 base, and 14 bases lay between the germline ends. From germline, CDR1 is MNHEY and CDR2 SMNVEV (reference sequence). The CDR3 consists of 15 residues. The CDR3 region has the DNA TGTGCCAGCAGTCCCACCGGGACACCGAACACTGAAGCTTTCTTT. It encodes CASSPTGTPNTEAFF.

The chain carries TRBV7-2 and TRBJ2-2; 12 bases are shared with TRBD2. The CDR3 loop spans 16 amino acids. The J segment lost 6 bases and the V segment lost 5 bases, leaving 7 bases of the junction unmatched. Germline V lookup: CDR1 SGHTA, CDR2 FQGNSA. CDR3 sequence reads: CASSPGTSGFPGELFF. CDR3 bases: TGTGCCAGCAGCCCGGGGACTAGCGGGTTCCCCGGGGAGCTGTTTTTT.

The genes are TRBV7-2 and TRBJ2-2, with unresolved D. The V end was cut by 4 bases, the J end by 4 bases, with 10 bases between. This CDR3 has 14 residues. The V gene's germline CDR1 is SGHTA and CDR2 FQGNSA. DNA of the CDR3: TGTGCCAGCAGCTCCGACATTTTCACCGGGGAGCTGTTTTTT. This encodes CASSSDIFTGELFF.

The genes are TRBV30 and TRBJ2-3; D may be TRBD1 (5 bases). The CDR3 is 13 amino acids. The germline V and J ends were trimmed by 3 bases and 0 bases, with 7 bases remaining between them. Germline V gene sequence: CDR1 GTSNPN, CDR2 SVGIG (reference sequence). In DNA, the CDR3 is TGTGCCTGGAGCCAGGGTAGCACAGATACGCAGTATTTT. As protein: CAWSQGSTDTQYF.